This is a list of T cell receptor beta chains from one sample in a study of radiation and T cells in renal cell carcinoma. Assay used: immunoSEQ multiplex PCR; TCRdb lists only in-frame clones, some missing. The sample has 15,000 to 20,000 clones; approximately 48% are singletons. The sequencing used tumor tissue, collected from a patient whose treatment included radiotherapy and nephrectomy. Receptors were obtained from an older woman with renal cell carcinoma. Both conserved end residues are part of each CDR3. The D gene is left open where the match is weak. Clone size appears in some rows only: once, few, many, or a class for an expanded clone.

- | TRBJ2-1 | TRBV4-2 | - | TGTGCCAGCAGCTTTATTTCAGGGCTTAATGAGCAGTTCTTC | CASSFISGLNEQFF
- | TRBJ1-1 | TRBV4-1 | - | TGCGCCAGCAGCCAAGAGGGCGTGGGACGCCAAGCTTTCTTT | CASSQEGVGRQAFF
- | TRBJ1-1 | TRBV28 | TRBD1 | TGTGCCAGCAGTTTGGGGACAGTGAGCCTTGAAGCTTTCTTT | CASSLGTVSLEAFF
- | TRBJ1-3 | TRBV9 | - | TGTGCCAGCAGCGTAGCTACCGACTCTGGAAACACCATATATTTT | CASSVATDSGNTIYF
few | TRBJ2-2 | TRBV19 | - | TGTGCCATCGGAGAGGGGGTCGACACCGGGGAGCTGTTTTTT | CAIGEGVDTGELFF
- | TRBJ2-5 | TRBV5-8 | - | TGTGCCAGCAGCCAAGTTGTCCAAGAGACCCAGTACTTC | CASSQVVQETQYF
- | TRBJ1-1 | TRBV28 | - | TGTGCCAGCAGTTTGAATTTTGGGCCAATGAACACTGAAGCTTTCTTT | CASSLNFGPMNTEAFF
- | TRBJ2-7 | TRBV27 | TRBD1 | TGTGCCAGCAGCCGATCCGGGACAGGGTTCGACGAGCAGTACTTC | CASSRSGTGFDEQYF
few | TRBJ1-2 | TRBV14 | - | TGTGCCAGCAGCCAAGAGGTTCAATCAAGTGGCTACACCTTC | CASSQEVQSSGYTF
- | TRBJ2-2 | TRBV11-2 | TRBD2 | TGTGCCAGCAGCTTAAGCGGGGGGACCGGGGAGCTGTTTTTT | CASSLSGGTGELFF
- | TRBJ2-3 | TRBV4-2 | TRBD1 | TGTGCCAGCAGCCAAGTAAAAGGGGGCGGCACAGATACGCAGTATTTT | CASSQVKGGGTDTQYF
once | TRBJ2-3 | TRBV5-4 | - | TGTGCCAGCAGCTTGGAATCGAGCACAGATACGCAGTATTTT | CASSLESSTDTQYF
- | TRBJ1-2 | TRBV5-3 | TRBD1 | TGTGCCACAAACCAAGGACAGGGGGCTTATGGCTACACCTTC | CATNQGQGAYGYTF
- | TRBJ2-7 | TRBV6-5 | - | TGTGCCAGCAGCCCGCCGGGGAGTTTATCCTACGAGCAGTACTTC | CASSPPGSLSYEQYF
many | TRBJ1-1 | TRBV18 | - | TGTGCCAGCTCACCGAGGTCAGACACTGAAGCTTTCTTT | CASSPRSDTEAFF
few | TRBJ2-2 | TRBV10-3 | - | TGTGCCATCAGTGGAACCGAATGGGGCGGGGAGCTGTTTTTT | CAISGTEWGGELFF
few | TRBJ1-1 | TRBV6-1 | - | TGTGCCAGCAGTGAAGCGAGGTTGGAAGCTTTCTTT | CASSEARLEAFF
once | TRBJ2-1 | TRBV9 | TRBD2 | TGTGCCAGCAGCGTCCAAGGACTAGCGGCCATAAACAATGAGCAGTTCTTC | CASSVQGLAAINNEQFF
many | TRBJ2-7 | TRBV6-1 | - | TGTGCCATCAGGAGGGACAACTTAGACTACGAGCAGTACTTC | CAIRRDNLDYEQYF
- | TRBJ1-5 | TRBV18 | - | TGTGCCAGCTCACCAAGAAGGGGGAATCAGCCCCAGCATTTT | CASSPRRGNQPQHF
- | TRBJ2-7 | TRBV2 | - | TGTGCCAGCAGTGGGTCACGGGGTCCCTACGAGCAGTACTTC | CASSGSRGPYEQYF
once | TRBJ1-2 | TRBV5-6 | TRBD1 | TGTGCCAGCAGCCCCGGACAGGGCGGGGGCTACACCTTC | CASSPGQGGGYTF
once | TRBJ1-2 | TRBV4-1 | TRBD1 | TGCGCCAGCAGCCAAGAGGGACAGGAGAACTATGGCTACACCTTC | CASSQEGQENYGYTF
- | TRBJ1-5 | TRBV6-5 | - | TGTGCCAGCAGTTACAGGGGGGATTATCAGCCCCAGCATTTT | CASSYRGDYQPQHF
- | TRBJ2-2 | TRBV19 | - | TGTGCCAGTAGCTTATCTGTCGCCGGGGAGCTGTTTTTT | CASSLSVAGELFF
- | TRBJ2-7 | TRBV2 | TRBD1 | TGTGCCAGCACCAGAAATCTAGGGACAGGGGGCCCCTACGAGCAGTACTTC | CASTRNLGTGGPYEQYF
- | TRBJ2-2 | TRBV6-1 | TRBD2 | TGTGCCAGCAGTGCCCTAGCGGGGTACACCGGGGAGCTGTTTTTT | CASSALAGYTGELFF
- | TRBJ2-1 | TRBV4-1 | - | TGCGCCAGCAGCCAAGTCACCTCGGCCTACAATGAGCAGTTCTTC | CASSQVTSAYNEQFF
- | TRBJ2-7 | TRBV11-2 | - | TGTGCCAGCAGCCATTACGGGGCGGAAGGCGACGAGCAGTACTTC | CASSHYGAEGDEQYF
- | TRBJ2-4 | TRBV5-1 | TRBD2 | TGCGCCAGCAGCCTACCCCCGCGGGGGGGTTTAGCCAAAAACATTCAGTACTTC | CASSLPPRGGLAKNIQYF
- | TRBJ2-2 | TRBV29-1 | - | TGCAGCGCCCTTCCCAGGGGTTTGCCAACCGGGGAGCTGTTTTTT | CSALPRGLPTGELFF
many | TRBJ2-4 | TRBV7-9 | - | TGTGCCAGCAGCTTAACAGGAGGGGACATTCAGTACTTC | CASSLTGGDIQYF
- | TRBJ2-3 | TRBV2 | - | TGTGCCAGCCTCAGGACGACCAGCACAGATACGCAGTATTTT | CASLRTTSTDTQYF
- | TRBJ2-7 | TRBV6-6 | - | TGTGCCAGCAGCCCCGTGGGGGCCGAAAAGTACGAGCAGTACTTC | CASSPVGAEKYEQYF
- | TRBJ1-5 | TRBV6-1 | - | TGTGCCAGCAGTGATTTAGCGGGATATAGCAATCAGCCCCAGCATTTT | CASSDLAGYSNQPQHF
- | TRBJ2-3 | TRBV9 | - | TGTGCCAGCGGACCCGGGAGTAGTAGTACAGATACGCAGTATTTT | CASGPGSSSTDTQYF
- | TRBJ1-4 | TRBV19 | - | TGTGCCAGTAGCTTCCCAGGGAGGACTAATGAAAAACTGTTTTTT | CASSFPGRTNEKLFF
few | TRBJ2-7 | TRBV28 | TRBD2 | TGTGCCAGCAGTTTCCCCTCCAGCGGGAAGAGCTCCTACGAGCAGTACTTC | CASSFPSSGKSSYEQYF
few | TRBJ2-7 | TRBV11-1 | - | TGTGCCAGCAGCAGAATCCGGGACGGAGGCTACGAGCAGTACTTC | CASSRIRDGGYEQYF
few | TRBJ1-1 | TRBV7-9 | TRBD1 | TGTGCCAGCAGCTTAGAGGGGGCGACTGAAGCTTTCTTT | CASSLEGATEAFF
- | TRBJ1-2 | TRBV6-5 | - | TGTGCCAGCAGTGAACCGGGCTGGGGCTACACCTTC | CASSEPGWGYTF
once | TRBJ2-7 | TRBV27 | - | TGTGCCAGCAGCCCCGCCCCTAGCGCAGGTTACGAGCAGTACTTC | CASSPAPSAGYEQYF
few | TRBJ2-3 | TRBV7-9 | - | TGTGCCAGCAGCCCTTTGGGGGGAACAGATACGCAGTATTTT | CASSPLGGTDTQYF
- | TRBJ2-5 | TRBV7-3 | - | TGTGCCAGCAGTCAGGGGAGGGAAGAGACCCAGTACTTC | CASSQGREETQYF